This T cell receptor beta chain was sequenced during a study of technical replicates of blood from several donors. The repertoire was sequenced with immunoSEQ multiplex PCR; TCRdb's copy has only in-frame clones and lacks some. Among approximately 93,000 clones, about 94% were seen once, and the ten largest hold 0.2% to 0.3%. Germline V gives CDR1 SGHVT, CDR2 SQSDAQ. The CDR3 totals 15 residues. The V end was cut by 5 bases, the J end by 2 bases, with 15 bases between. This clone was observed a single time. The TCR originated in a human donor in good health. Sequencing was carried out using T cells isolated from PBMCs. This sequence joins TRBV7-4 and TRBJ1-1; tentative D call: TRBD1 (6 bases). The CDR3 DNA follows: TGTGCCAGCAGCCGAGGGACACCGAAAAACACTGAAGCTTTCTTT. This sequence encodes CASSRGTPKNTEAFF.